This TCR beta chain was recorded in a study of identical twins. Study results and limitations: Insertions ran lower in abundant cord blood beta clonotypes, though not in memory repertoires.

As for this clonotype: Antigen specificity is unknown.

V lost 0 bases, J lost 1 base, and 9 bases lay in between. The CDR3 is 15 amino acids. Germline V lookup: CDR1 MNHEY, CDR2 SMNVEV (reference sequence). TCRdb analysed the 5' RACE reads with MiXCR anew, one entry per CDR3 protein. The data hold 540,000 or so distinct CDR3 sequences, with more than 20% observed a single time. These data are also associated with another study on yellow fever vaccine responses in identical twins.

The sequence came from a woman between 18 and 30 years old in good health. This chain links TRBV27 with TRBJ1-1; a possible D gene is TRBD1 (6 bases). Sequencing used CD4+ T cells sorted from blood. Written as DNA, the CDR3 is TGTGCCAGCAGTTTATCGAGACAGGCGAACACTGAAGCTTTCTTT. As protein: CASSLSRQANTEAFF.